These T cell receptor beta chains were read from a single sample in a study of blood T cell repertoires in COVID-19. TCRdb's table, derived via immunoSEQ multiplex PCR, lists solely in-frame clones and lacks some. The sample contains a few hundred thousand clones, 85% of which appear only once. The sequencing sample was made of peripheral blood. The receptor source for this set is a woman in her 70s with COVID-19, enrolled during active disease. Each CDR3 is given with its conserved first and last residue. Where a row states a size, it is once, few, many or the class of an expanded clone; other rows omit it.

v_call	j_call	clone_size	cdr3_aa
TRBV5-6	TRBJ2-2	-	CASSWDSNTGELFF
TRBV6-1	TRBJ2-1	-	CASSEISSANEQFF
TRBV9	TRBJ2-1	once	CARSVGGGGDEQFF
TRBV3-1/TRBV3-2	TRBJ2-7	-	CASSLGDRAIEQYF
TRBV4-3	TRBJ2-3	-	CASSPLTSGRADTQYF
TRBV6-2/TRBV6-3	TRBJ1-5	-	CASSYSIPMPNQPQHF
TRBV10-3	TRBJ2-7	few	CAITEGARSSYEQYF
TRBV7-2	TRBJ1-1	-	CASSQRERTEAFF
TRBV29-1	TRBJ1-5	-	CSVATGVNQPQHF
TRBV5-4	TRBJ2-3	-	CASSSRTSGRASTDTQYF
TRBV10-3	TRBJ1-2	-	CAISESRGTDLQGYGYTF
TRBV7-9	TRBJ1-2	-	CASSLVGLPLGYTF
TRBV5-1	TRBJ2-5	-	CASSLVSTGSETQYF
TRBV9	TRBJ1-2	once	CASSVQGGIYGYTF
TRBV12-5	TRBJ1-1	-	CASGLAKTGMASTAEAFF
TRBV6-5	TRBJ1-5	-	CASSFGRAQPQHF
TRBV4-3	TRBJ2-2	-	CASSQVAGELFF
TRBV11-2	TRBJ1-1	once	CASSLGRQSLNTEAFF
TRBV11-3	TRBJ2-1	-	CASSFRTGTYNEQFF
TRBV5-4	TRBJ1-3	-	CASSLGLSSGNTIYF
TRBV19	TRBJ1-5	-	CASSTGGDSRGNQPQHF
TRBV7-2	TRBJ1-1	-	CASSLVGRGQGAIAEAFF
TRBV30	TRBJ2-4	-	CAWSYTRGEATVAKNIQYF
TRBV4-3	TRBJ2-3	-	CASSQVGLGDTDTQYF
TRBV6-5	TRBJ2-5	-	CASRRAGEETQYF
TRBV30	TRBJ1-4	-	CAWSGEGVNEKLFF
TRBV18	TRBJ1-2	-	CASSTENYGYTF
TRBV10-1	TRBJ2-3	-	CASSEILKGREGTDTQYF
TRBV7-9	TRBJ2-2	few	CASSLAGTVSAGELFF
TRBV19	TRBJ1-5	-	CASSLGTDDQPQHF
TRBV28	TRBJ1-1	-	CASMGGGNTEAFF
TRBV3-1/TRBV3-2	TRBJ2-5	-	CASSLGQGAGKTQYF
TRBV6-5	TRBJ1-1	-	CASSNAYRDMAFF
TRBV10-3	TRBJ2-2	-	CAISEYPAGVLGELFF
TRBV15	TRBJ1-4	-	CATSRSRDRATNEKLFF
TRBV7-2	TRBJ2-7	few	CASSPDTQASYEQYF
TRBV4-2	TRBJ1-5	-	CASSQSLAGGTEPQHF
TRBV6-2/TRBV6-3	TRBJ2-7	-	CASSAGLAGGLTYEQYF
TRBV6-5	TRBJ2-1	-	CASRRTSGYNEQFF
TRBV7-2	TRBJ2-3	-	CASTPGLMVTQYF
TRBV9	TRBJ1-4	once	CASSDRTGGSSEKLFF
TRBV6-4	TRBJ2-2	-	CASSDYRGTGELFF
TRBV12-3/TRBV12-4	TRBJ1-5	few	CASCEGLSPQHF
TRBV4-3	TRBJ1-1	-	CASSRGQGEAFF
TRBV2	TRBJ1-5	few	CASSTSGGPNQPQHF
TRBV28	TRBJ2-6	-	CASSLGASGANVLTF
TRBV30	TRBJ1-6	-	CAWTRQGNSPLHF
TRBV2	TRBJ1-5	once	CASSLRGLSSNQPQHF